In its sample, the clone carrying this TCR beta chain ranks as medium-sized. Its specificity is not known. Little can be read into the size of this beta chain, an off-target read in a library designed for alpha chains. These data come from a study of spatial heterogeneity in lung cancer. TCRdb ran MiXCR on the 5' RACE reads and lists one entry per CDR3 protein. The sample has some 6,500 distinct CDR3 sequences; 12% to 15% are singletons. General study results and limits: Higher tumor mutation counts went along with higher counts of expanded intratumoral alpha and beta TCRs.

Specified time point: sample taken at primary tumor resection. Germline values: CDR1 WNHNN, CDR2 SYGVQD (reference sequence). Trimming removed 3 bases from V and 5 bases from J; junction bases left unmatched: 3. This CDR3 comprises 15 residues. Sequenced here: lung tumor tissue, sampled at surgery. The receptor comes from a male donor with early-stage non-small cell lung cancer. The chain joins TRBV10-1 to TRBJ2-3; the match to TRBD1 covers 12 bases. Written as DNA, the CDR3 is TGCGCCAGCAGTGATGGGACAGGGGGCGTAGATACGCAGTATTTT. It codes for CASSDGTGGVDTQYF.